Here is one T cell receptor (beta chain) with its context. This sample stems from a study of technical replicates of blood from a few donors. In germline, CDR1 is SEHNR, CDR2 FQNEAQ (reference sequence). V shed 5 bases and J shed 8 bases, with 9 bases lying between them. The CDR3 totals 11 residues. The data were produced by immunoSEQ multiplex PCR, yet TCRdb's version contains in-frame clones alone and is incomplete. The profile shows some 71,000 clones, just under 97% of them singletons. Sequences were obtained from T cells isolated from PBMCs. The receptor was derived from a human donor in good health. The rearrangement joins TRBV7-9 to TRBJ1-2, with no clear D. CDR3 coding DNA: TGTGCCAGCAGCCCCGGACTCGGCTACACCTTC. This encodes CASSPGLGYTF.